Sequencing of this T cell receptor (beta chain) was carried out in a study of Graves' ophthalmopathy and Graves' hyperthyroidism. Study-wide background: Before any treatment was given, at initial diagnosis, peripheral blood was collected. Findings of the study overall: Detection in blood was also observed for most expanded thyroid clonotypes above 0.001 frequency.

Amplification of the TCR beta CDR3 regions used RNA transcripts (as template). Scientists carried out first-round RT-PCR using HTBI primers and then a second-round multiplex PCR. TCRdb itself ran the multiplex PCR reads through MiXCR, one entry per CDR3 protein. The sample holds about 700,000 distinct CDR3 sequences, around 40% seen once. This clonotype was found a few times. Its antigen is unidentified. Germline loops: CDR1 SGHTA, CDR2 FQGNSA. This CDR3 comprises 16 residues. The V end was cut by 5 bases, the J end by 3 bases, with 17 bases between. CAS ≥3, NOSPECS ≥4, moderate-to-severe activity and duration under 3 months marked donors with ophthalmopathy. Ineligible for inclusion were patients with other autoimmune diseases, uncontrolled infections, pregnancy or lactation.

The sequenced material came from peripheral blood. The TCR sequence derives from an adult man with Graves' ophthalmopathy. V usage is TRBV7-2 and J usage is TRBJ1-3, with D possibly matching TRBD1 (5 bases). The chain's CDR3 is CASSQVGPGVGNTIYF. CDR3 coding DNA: TGTGCCAGCAGCCAAGTGGGGCCGGGCGTTGGAAACACCATATATTTT.